This T cell receptor (beta chain) originates from a study of beta chain features in type 1 diabetes. Study observations and caveats: Shorter TCRB CDR3s, moderately but significantly so, marked every one of the four CD4+ subsets in Type 1 diabetes patients.

This CDR3 comprises 13 residues. Germline assignment: CDR1 SQVTM and CDR2 ANQGSEA. V lost 6 bases, J lost 1 base, and 1 base stayed unmatched. Expressed TCRB transcripts were sequenced because the isolated RNA had all been reverse transcribed beforehand. The data were produced by immunoSEQ multiplex PCR, yet TCRdb's version contains in-frame clones alone and is incomplete. The table includes 200,000 to 250,000 clones, 9.5% to 13% detected once. This clone showed up just a few times. The antigen is undetermined. The sample has other DNA sequences that encode this CDR3 too. One heparinised blood draw, averaging about 116 mL, came from each donor.

Sequencing was performed on central memory CD4+ T cells from blood. J is TRBJ1-1 and V is TRBV29-1, with 11 bases fitting TRBD1. The sequence was collected from a man aged 18 to 30 in good health. In DNA form, the CDR3 reads TGCAGCGTGGACAGGGGGCAGAACACTGAAGCTTTCTTT. This encodes CSVDRGQNTEAFF.